This passage covers 32 T cell receptor beta chains from one sample sequenced in a study of CD8 T cells in Susac syndrome. Reverse transcription of about 0.45 to 1 ug RNA used random hexamers. One entry per CDR3 protein results from TCRdb running MiXCR on the immunoSEQ multiplex PCR reads. The sample shows some 200,000 distinct CDR3 sequences, 95% of them seen only once. The sequenced material came from CD4+ T cells from PBMCs. The receptors were sampled from a human donor with Susac syndrome.

V usage is TRBV18 and J usage is TRBJ1-5; possible D gene TRBD1, 5 bases. The CDR3 length is 15 residues. Germline V lookup: CDR1 KGHSH, CDR2 LQKENI. V lost 3 bases and J 6 bases, leaving 15 bases between the germline ends. CDR3: CASSPTRERGQPQHF. DNA of the CDR3: TGTGCCAGCTCACCGACGAGAGAGAGGGGTCAGCCCCAGCATTTT.

This sequence joins TRBV7-8 and TRBJ2-7; D might be TRBD1 (6 bases). This CDR3 is 15 amino acids long. Trimming removed 5 bases at V and 2 bases at J, with 16 bases between. Per the germline V gene, CDR1 is SGHVS and CDR2 is FQNEAQ. CDR3 protein: CASSRAGQWTYEQYF. Written as DNA, the CDR3 is TGTGCCAGCAGCAGGGCCGGACAGTGGACCTACGAGCAGTACTTC. The whole variable domain, remainder taken from reference TRBV7-8 and TRBJ2-7, is GAGVSQSPRYKVAKRGQDVALRCDPISGHVSLFWYQQALGQGPEFLTYFQNEAQLDKSGLPSDRFFAERPEGSVSTLKIQRTQQEDSAVYLCASSRAGQWTYEQYFGPGTRLTVT.

V and J are TRBV20-1 and TRBJ1-1; D might be TRBD1 (5 bases). The length of the CDR3 is 14 residues. Germline CDR1 and CDR2: DFQATT and SNEGSKA (reference sequence). The V end was cut by 3 bases, the J end by 9 bases, with 20 bases between. This CDR3 is CSARGTFPESKAFF. In nucleotides, the CDR3 is TGCAGTGCTAGGGGGACTTTTCCAGAGAGTAAAGCTTTCTTT.

CDR3 region: CSASNGIKAFF. In nucleotides, the CDR3 is TGCAGTGCTAGTAACGGAATTAAAGCTTTCTTT. The chain couples TRBV20-1 to TRBJ1-1; D unclear. The CDR3 consists of 11 residues. The germline CDR1 and CDR2 sequences are DFQATT and SNEGSKA (reference sequence). The V and J ends lost 3 bases and 9 bases respectively, with 11 bases between them.

The chain links TRBV30 to TRBJ1-6, with D hard to call. The germline CDR1 and CDR2 sequences are GTSNPN and SVGIG (reference sequence). V lost 0 bases, J lost 8 bases, and 8 bases lay in between. This CDR3 has 13 amino acids. This CDR3 reads CAWSVGLDSPLHF. The CDR3 DNA follows: TGTGCCTGGAGTGTAGGGCTTGATTCACCCCTCCACTTT.

The rearrangement joins TRBV27 to TRBJ1-6; 11 bases are a match to TRBD1. The CDR3 length is 15 residues. J was trimmed by 12 bases and V by 5 bases; bases with no gene match: 9. CDR1 and CDR2 (germline): MNHEY, SMNVEV (reference sequence). The CDR3 DNA sequence: TGTGCCAGCAGTCCCACAGGACAGGGGGCACGACCCCTCCACTTT. Translating gives CASSPTGQGARPLHF.

CDR3 in amino acids: CASSSGRPYGYTF. The CDR3 DNA reads TGTGCCAGCAGCTCTGGACGGCCTTATGGCTACACCTTC. This chain links TRBV27 with TRBJ1-2; D is ambiguous. V was pared by 6 bases and J by 5 bases, with 13 bases between. CDR1 is MNHEY, CDR2 SMNVEV, per germline (reference sequence). This CDR3 comprises 13 residues.

V and J are TRBV6-1 and TRBJ2-7; D uncertain. Per the germline V gene, CDR1 is MNHNS and CDR2 is SASEGT. V was clipped by 4 bases and J by 3 bases, with 16 bases between them. The CDR3 contains 15 residues. The CDR3 region is CASSGRALGGYEQYF. In DNA form, the CDR3 reads TGTGCCAGCAGTGGACGTGCCTTGGGTGGCTACGAGCAGTACTTC.

This chain uses TRBV18 with TRBJ2-2; no reliable D call. The CDR3 sequence is 15 residues long. Trimming left V 4 bases short and J 0 bases short, with 9 bases between. Looked up from germline, CDR1 is KGHSH and CDR2 is LQKENI. The CDR3 region is CASSLDQANTGELFF. CDR3 nucleotide sequence: TGTGCCAGCTCACTAGACCAGGCGAACACCGGGGAGCTGTTTTTT.

The genes are TRBV20-1 and TRBJ1-2; D remains ambiguous. Germline assignment: CDR1 DFQATT and CDR2 SNEGSKA (reference sequence). The CDR3 contains 11 residues. Trimming left V 5 bases short and J 8 bases short, with 12 bases between. The CDR3 reads CSAGQVRGYTF. CDR3 sequence (DNA): TGCAGTGCTGGTCAGGTGCGGGGCTACACCTTC.

The CDR3 sequence is CASSQGGAQHF. DNA for the CDR3: TGTGCCAGCAGCCAAGGAGGGGCCCAGCATTTT. The genes are TRBV3-1 and TRBJ1-5, with D perhaps matching TRBD1 (5 bases). Trimming shortened V by 1 base and J by 11 bases, and 6 bases separated the two germline ends. Germline V CDR1 and CDR2: LGHDT, YNNKEL (reference sequence). CDR3 length: 11 amino acids.

This chain connects TRBV20-1 to TRBJ2-5; the D gene could be TRBD1 or TRBD2 (6 bases each). V lost 6 bases and J lost 2, with 16 bases in between. The CDR3 contains 14 residues. The germline V gene has CDR1 DFQATT and CDR2 SNEGSKA (reference sequence). CDR3: CSARKGGGQETQYF. The CDR3 nucleotides are TGCAGTGCCCGCAAGGGGGGCGGACAAGAGACCCAGTACTTC.

This chain connects TRBV20-1 to TRBJ1-1; TRBD1 is a possible D gene (6 bases). Germline CDR1 reads DFQATT; CDR2 reads SNEGSKA (reference sequence). This CDR3 has 12 amino acids. Between the trimmed V and J ends, which lost 2 bases and 6 bases, there was a span of 10 bases. The CDR3 loop reads CSARYREAEAFF. CDR3 DNA sequence: TGCAGTGCTAGATACAGGGAAGCTGAAGCTTTCTTT.

The V call is TRBV19, the J call TRBJ1-4; a possible D gene is TRBD1 (5 bases). The CDR3 is 13 residues long. Germline V lookup: CDR1 LNHDA, CDR2 SQIVND (reference sequence). V was cut by 5 bases and J by 7 bases, with 11 bases left in between. In DNA, the CDR3 is TGTGCCAGTAGTTCGGGGGATCGTGAAAAACTGTTTTTT. This translates into CASSSGDREKLFF.

The chain couples TRBV3-1 to TRBJ2-1, with a weak D call TRBD2 (5 bases). The CDR3 runs 16 residues. The germline V gene encodes CDR1 LGHDT and CDR2 YNNKEL (reference sequence). Trimming removed 5 bases at V and 0 bases at J, with 14 bases between. CDR3 protein: CASSFRTAGSYNEQFF. CDR3 nucleotides: TGTGCCAGCAGCTTTAGGACCGCGGGCTCCTACAATGAGCAGTTCTTC.

This chain uses TRBV5-1 with TRBJ2-6; 8 nucleotides align to TRBD1. Germline V CDR1 and CDR2: SGHRS, YFSETQ. Trimming at V came to 3 bases and at J to 2 bases, leaving 7 bases not matched to a gene. CDR3 length: 17 residues. The CDR3 DNA sequence: TGCGCCAGCAGCTGGACAGGGATTTCCGCTGGGGCCAACGTCCTGACTTTC. Its translation: CASSWTGISAGANVLTF.

The chain links TRBV7-3 to TRBJ2-2; D is undetermined. From germline, CDR1 is SGHTA and CDR2 FQGTGA. V was clipped by 5 bases and J by 4 bases, with 11 bases between them. The CDR3 has 14 amino acids. For the CDR3, the DNA is TGTGCCAGCAGCCCTACCCCGGGCACCGGGGAGCTGTTTTTT. Translating it yields CASSPTPGTGELFF.

The chain's CDR3 is CASSRDGWGGYTF. CDR3 nucleotide sequence: TGTGCCAGCAGCCGGGACGGTTGGGGAGGCTACACCTTC. This chain joins TRBV6-5 and TRBJ1-2; D is perhaps TRBD1 (5 bases). Looked up from germline, CDR1 is MNHEY and CDR2 is SVGAGI. With 6 bases removed from V and 8 bases from J, the gap between germline ends came to 16 bases. CDR3 length equals 13 residues.

This rearrangement joins TRBV28 to TRBJ2-1; 8 nucleotides agree with TRBD1. CDR3 length: 14 amino acids. Germline CDR1 MDHEN, CDR2 SYDVKM. J lost 6 bases, V lost 7 bases, and 8 bases had no gene match. The CDR3 loop reads CASTPGQEINEQFF. The CDR3 coding sequence is TGTGCCAGCACCCCGGGACAGGAGATCAATGAGCAGTTCTTC.

The rearrangement joins TRBV4-3 to TRBJ2-4, with D hard to call. Trimming removed 0 bases at V and 0 bases at J, with 9 bases between. The CDR3 is made up of 16 amino acids. Germline lookup yields CDR1 LGHNA and CDR2 YSLEER. The CDR3 bases are TGCGCCAGCAGCCAAGAAGGAAATTTAGCCAAAAACATTCAGTACTTC. Residues: CASSQEGNLAKNIQYF.

The rearrangement joins TRBV5-1 to TRBJ2-7; the D gene is possibly TRBD1 (6 bases). V shed 0 bases and J shed 9 bases, with 16 bases lying between them. The CDR3 consists of 14 residues. Germline V lookup: CDR1 SGHRS, CDR2 YFSETQ. CDR3 protein: CASSLEFGGRGQYF. The CDR3 nucleotides are TGCGCCAGCAGCTTGGAATTTGGGGGCCGGGGGCAGTACTTC.

J is TRBJ2-7 and V is TRBV6-2 or TRBV6-3; no firm D call. Germline assignment: CDR1 MNHEY and CDR2 SVGEGT. With 5 bases removed from V and 2 bases from J, the gap between germline ends came to 4 bases. CDR3 size: 11 residues. The CDR3 sequence: CASSRAYEQYF. Written as DNA, the CDR3 is TGTGCCAGCAGTAGGGCCTACGAGCAGTACTTC.

This chain joins TRBV4-3 and TRBJ2-3; 12 bases match TRBD2. This CDR3 has 16 residues. CDR1 and CDR2 (germline): LGHNA, YSLEER. The ends lost 2 bases at V and 2 bases at J; junction bases unmatched: 2. CDR3 in amino acids: CASSQLAGGITDTQYF. As DNA, the CDR3 is TGCGCCAGCAGCCAACTAGCGGGGGGGATCACAGATACGCAGTATTTT.

The chain joins TRBV20-1 to TRBJ2-3; D uncertain. The CDR3 is made up of 15 amino acids. V was trimmed by 0 bases and J by 3 bases, leaving 13 bases between them. Germline V gene sequence: CDR1 DFQATT, CDR2 SNEGSKA (reference sequence). The CDR3 loop is CSAREPHASTDTQYF. Here the CDR3 DNA reads TGCAGTGCTAGAGAACCCCATGCCTCAACAGATACGCAGTATTTT.

The CDR3 protein is CSASPPPGSEKLFF. The CDR3 coding sequence is TGCAGTGCGAGCCCCCCCCCGGGAAGTGAAAAACTGTTTTTT. This chain uses TRBV20-1 with TRBJ1-4; D not certain. Deletions cut 6 bases from V and 7 bases from J, with 18 bases between. The CDR3 runs to 14 residues. The germline CDR1 and CDR2 sequences are DFQATT and SNEGSKA (reference sequence).

The chain couples TRBV28 to TRBJ1-2; D gene ambiguous. This CDR3 has 13 amino acids. CDR1 is MDHEN and CDR2 is SYDVKM in the germline V gene. The V and J ends lost 6 bases and 8 bases respectively, with 16 bases between them. DNA for the CDR3: TGTGCCAGCAGCCCCCCGGACCGAGGGGGCTACACCTTC. This sequence encodes CASSPPDRGGYTF.

V is TRBV5-4 and J is TRBJ2-3; unclear D gene. Germline V gene sequence: CDR1 SGHNT, CDR2 YYREEE (reference sequence). With 4 bases removed from V and 2 bases from J, the gap between germline ends came to 8 bases. CDR3 length: 13 amino acids. This chain's CDR3 is CASSVATTDTQYF. As DNA, the CDR3 is TGTGCCAGCAGCGTGGCAACCACAGATACGCAGTATTTT.

The chain joins TRBV3-1 to TRBJ2-5; 10 nucleotides agree with TRBD2. Germline CDR1 reads LGHDT; CDR2 reads YNNKEL (reference sequence). V lost 4 bases to trimming and J lost 0 bases; unmatched junction nucleotides: 8. CDR3 length equals 17 residues. The CDR3 loop is CASSRRSSGGDQETQYF. CDR3 coding DNA: TGTGCCAGCAGCCGGCGGTCTAGCGGGGGAGACCAAGAGACCCAGTACTTC.

This chain joins TRBV20-1 and TRBJ1-1; no clear D. The CDR3 covers 13 residues. CDR1 is DFQATT, CDR2 SNEGSKA, per germline (reference sequence). The V and J ends lost 6 bases and 1 base respectively, with 12 bases between them. CDR3 sequence: CSAERTANTEAFF. CDR3 DNA: TGCAGTGCCGAACGGACCGCGAACACTGAAGCTTTCTTT.

J is TRBJ1-6 and V is TRBV7-6; D is uncertain. CDR3 length: 14 amino acids. V was clipped by 8 bases and J by 0 bases, with 8 bases between them. Germline V lookup: CDR1 SGHVS, CDR2 FNYEAQ. This CDR3 is CASASSSYNSPLHF. The DNA of the CDR3 is TGTGCCAGCGCGTCCAGCTCCTATAATTCACCCCTCCACTTT.

The chain employs TRBV6-5 and TRBJ2-2; 7 positions agree with TRBD2. Germline CDR1 MNHEY, CDR2 SVGAGI. V shed 5 bases and J 4 bases; nucleotides not matched to a gene: 7. The CDR3 is made up of 15 amino acids. CDR3 region: CASSQSLAATGELFF. CDR3 sequence (DNA): TGTGCCAGCAGTCAGTCTCTAGCGGCCACCGGGGAGCTGTTTTTT.

The J gene is TRBJ2-2, the V gene TRBV6-4; 7 bases fit TRBD1. The V gene's germline CDR1 is MRHNA and CDR2 SNTAGT. Trimming at V came to 4 bases and at J to 0 bases, leaving 2 bases not matched to a gene. This CDR3 comprises 15 residues. The CDR3 loop reads CASSVGQANTGELFF. CDR3 coding DNA: TGTGCCAGCAGTGTCGGACAGGCGAACACCGGGGAGCTGTTTTTT.